This record covers a single TCR beta chain. The CDR3 extends over 17 amino acids. Trimming removed 4 bases from V and 7 bases from J; junction bases left unmatched: 16. Per the germline V gene, CDR1 is MNHEY and CDR2 is SVGEGT. TCRdb analysed the RT-PCR reads with MiXCR anew, one entry per CDR3 protein. This table has approximately 720,000 distinct CDR3 sequences, about 14% appearing once. The clonotype comes from a female donor in good health, serving as a healthy control. The V call is TRBV6-2 or TRBV6-3, the J call TRBJ1-2; 9 nucleotides align to TRBD1. Sequenced input: memory CD4+ T cells from blood. DNA of the CDR3: TGTGCCAGCAGTTCTTTACCACCGGGACAGGGTGGCCTTGGCTACACCTTC. It yields the protein CASSSLPPGQGGLGYTF.